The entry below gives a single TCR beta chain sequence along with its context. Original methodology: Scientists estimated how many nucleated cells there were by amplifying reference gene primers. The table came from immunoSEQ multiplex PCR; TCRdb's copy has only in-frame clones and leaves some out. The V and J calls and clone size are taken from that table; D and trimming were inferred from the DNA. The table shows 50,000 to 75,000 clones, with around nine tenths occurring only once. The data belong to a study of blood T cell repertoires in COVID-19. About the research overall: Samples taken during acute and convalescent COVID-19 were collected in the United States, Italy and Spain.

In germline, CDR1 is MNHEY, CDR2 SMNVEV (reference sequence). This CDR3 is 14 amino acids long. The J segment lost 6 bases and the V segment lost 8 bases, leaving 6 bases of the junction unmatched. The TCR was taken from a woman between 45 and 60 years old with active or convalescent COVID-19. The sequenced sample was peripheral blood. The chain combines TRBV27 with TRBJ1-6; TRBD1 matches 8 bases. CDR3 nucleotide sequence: TGTGCCAGCTCCGCGGACAGGGTTAATTCACCCCTCCACTTT. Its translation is CASSADRVNSPLHF.